This entry lists 16 T cell receptor beta chains sequenced from one sample in a study of cytomegalovirus exposure and HLA in healthy donors (dated by TCRdb to about 2017). The method was the immunoSEQ multiplex PCR assay. A mixture of 60 forward primers for TCR Vbeta segments and 13 reverse primers for TCR Jbeta segments was used in the multiplex PCR. The table was pulled from immuneACCESS by TCRdb, which kept in-frame rearrangements only. Such tables lose some clones; where checked, under half of the loss comes from unresolved V genes, and the rest has no known cause. The sample records tens of thousands of clones, roughly 80% of which are singletons. The top ten clones comprise about 4% of the sample. Sequencing was carried out using PBMCs. Receptor source: a man aged 25 to 40 in good health and CMV-seronegative.

The chain has TRBV28 and TRBJ1-4; D ambiguous. This CDR3 contains 18 residues. CDR1 MDHEN and CDR2 SYDVKM come from the germline V gene. Trimming pared 5 bases from V and 4 bases from J, leaving 23 bases between. CDR3 sequence (DNA): TGTGCCAGCAGTGCCCACGGGTATTCCGGGTCGAATAATGAAAAACTGTTTTTT. It is translated as CASSAHGYSGSNNEKLFF.

The V and J genes are TRBV12-2 and TRBJ1-1. TRBV12-2 is shown as a pseudogene. This CDR3 region has 16 residues. The CDR3 nucleotides are TGTGCAAGTCGCTTACGACGAGGGTCGGCGTTCGCTGAAGCTTTCTTT. Encoded protein: CASRLRRGSAFAEAFF.

The J gene is TRBJ1-2, the V gene TRBV7-2; TRBD1 matches 7 bases. The CDR3 extends over 12 amino acids. After removal of 4 bases from V and 9 bases from J, the junction contained 5 bases not matched to a gene. Germline V CDR1 and CDR2: SGHTA, FQGNSA. This chain's CDR3 is CASSSRDSSYTF. CDR3 nucleotide sequence: TGTGCCAGCAGCTCCCGGGACAGCAGCTACACCTTC.

The chain links TRBV4-2 to TRBJ2-6; unclear D gene. CDR3 length equals 16 residues. The germline V gene has CDR1 LGHNA and CDR2 YNFKEQ. The V end lost 0 bases, the J end lost 0 bases, and 6 bases lay between the germline ends. CDR3 amino acids: CASSQEGGSGANVLTF. CDR3 nucleotide sequence: TGTGCCAGCAGCCAAGAAGGCGGCTCTGGGGCCAACGTCCTGACTTTC.

The chain combines TRBV28 with TRBJ2-5; 7 nucleotides agree with TRBD2. Matching the DNA end better, TRBJ2-7 makes the J call doubtful. The CDR3 spans 13 residues. In germline, CDR1 is MDHEN, CDR2 SYDVKM. The CDR3 sequence: CASSLGGEDEQYF. CDR3 DNA sequence: TGTGCCAGCAGTTTAGGGGGGGAGGACGAGCAGTACTTC.

This clone was picked up a small number of times. The rearrangement joins TRBV9 to TRBJ1-2; 11 bases line up with TRBD1. Trimming took 4 bases from V and 7 from J; bases not matched to a gene: 12. Looked up from germline, CDR1 is SGDLS and CDR2 is YYNGEE. This CDR3 contains 16 residues. This CDR3 reads CASSHLRDRGFFGYTF. The CDR3 bases are TGTGCCAGCAGCCACCTTAGGGACAGGGGGTTCTTTGGCTACACCTTC. Combining the CDR3 with reference TRBV9 and TRBJ1-2 gives the whole variable domain DSGVTQTPKHLITATGQRVTLRCSPRSGDLSVYWYQQSLDQGLQFLIQYYNGEERAKGNILERFSAQQFPDLHSELNLSSLELGDSALYFCASSHLRDRGFFGYTFGSGTRLTVV.

The rearrangement joins TRBV18 to TRBJ1-6; 7 bases align to TRBD1. Trimming took 4 bases from V and 10 from J; bases not matched to a gene: 10. CDR1 is KGHSH, CDR2 LQKENI, per germline. There are 15 residues in the CDR3. CDR3 sequence (DNA): TGTGCCAGCTCACGATCCGGGACAGATGAATCACCCCTCCACTTT. Translating gives CASSRSGTDESPLHF.

This chain connects TRBV11-2 to TRBJ2-7; 11 bases align to TRBD2. The germline gives CDR1 SGHAT, CDR2 FQNNGV. With 1 base clipped from V and 4 bases from J, the junction kept 6 bases outside the gene matches. The CDR3 runs 16 residues. The CDR3 coding sequence is TGTGCCAGCAGCTTAGTTATCACTAGCGGGAGTTACGAGCAGTACTTC. Amino acids: CASSLVITSGSYEQYF.

This clone turned up a few times. The chain carries TRBV28 and TRBJ2-1; a possible D gene is TRBD1 (6 bases). The germline CDR1 and CDR2 sequences are MDHEN and SYDVKM. The CDR3 spans 14 residues. V lost 5 bases and J 12 bases, leaving 20 bases between the germline ends. In DNA form, the CDR3 reads TGTGCCAGCAGTCAATCCCCCCTTGGGACAACGCAGTTCTTC. This translates into CASSQSPLGTTQFF.

A single count supports this clone. V is TRBV18 and J is TRBJ1-5, with no clear D. V lost 4 bases and J lost 5, with 9 bases in between. Germline V CDR1 and CDR2: KGHSH, LQKENI. CDR3 length equals 13 residues. The CDR3 is CASSQEQDQPQHF. The CDR3 DNA is TGTGCCAGCTCACAAGAACAAGATCAGCCCCAGCATTTT.

The chain uses TRBV2 and TRBJ2-5, with 14 bases that match TRBD2. V was clipped by 9 bases and J by 1 base; unmatched bases: 7. The CDR3 is 16 amino acids. Germline CDR1 reads SNHLY; CDR2 reads FYNNEI. The CDR3 spells CARKGLAGEGQETQYF. Here the CDR3 DNA reads TGTGCCAGAAAGGGACTAGCGGGGGAGGGCCAAGAGACCCAGTACTTC.

This chain connects TRBV19 to TRBJ1-6; TRBD1 is a possible D gene (5 bases). The CDR3 is made up of 17 amino acids. Trimming left V 3 bases short and J 0 bases short, with 12 bases between. Germline V lookup: CDR1 LNHDA, CDR2 SQIVND (reference sequence). This chain's CDR3 is CASSMSGQSSYNSPLHF. The CDR3 nucleotides read TGTGCCAGTAGTATGTCCGGACAAAGCTCCTATAATTCACCCCTCCACTTT.

This chain joins TRBV28 and TRBJ2-1, with TRBD2 identical over 7 bases. Germline-derived CDR1 and CDR2 are MDHEN and SYDVKM. CDR3 length: 15 residues. V shed 6 bases and J 4 bases; nucleotides not matched to a gene: 9. The CDR3 DNA reads as TGTGCCAGCAGCCCCGTAGCGGGCTTATACAATGAGCAGTTCTTC. Residues: CASSPVAGLYNEQFF.

This CDR3 reads CASSYLAQNNEQFF. DNA of the CDR3: TGTGCCAGCAGCTACCTAGCGCAGAACAATGAGCAGTTCTTC. This chain links TRBV7-9 with TRBJ2-1; D perhaps matches TRBD2 (6 bases). CDR1 SEHNR and CDR2 FQNEAQ come from the germline V gene (reference sequence). This CDR3 spans 14 amino acids. V lost 4 bases and J 5 bases, leaving 12 bases between the germline ends.

The chain couples TRBV6-5 to TRBJ1-5; 7 nucleotides line up with TRBD1. V lost 2 bases and J lost 5; bases outside the gene matches: 3. The CDR3 length is 14 residues. From germline, CDR1 is MNHEY and CDR2 SVGAGI. This chain's CDR3 is CASSYRGRDQPQHF. The CDR3 DNA sequence: TGTGCCAGCAGTTACAGGGGGCGAGATCAGCCCCAGCATTTT.

A few counts support this clone. CDR3 DNA sequence: TGTGCCAGCAGCCAAGGGGCTAGCGGGACGTACGAGCAGTACTTC. Protein sequence: CASSQGASGTYEQYF. This rearrangement joins TRBV14 to TRBJ2-7, with 9 bases fitting TRBD2. J was trimmed by 4 bases and V by 1 base; bases with no gene match: 5. The CDR3 length is 15 residues. The germline V gene encodes CDR1 SGHDN and CDR2 FVKESK.